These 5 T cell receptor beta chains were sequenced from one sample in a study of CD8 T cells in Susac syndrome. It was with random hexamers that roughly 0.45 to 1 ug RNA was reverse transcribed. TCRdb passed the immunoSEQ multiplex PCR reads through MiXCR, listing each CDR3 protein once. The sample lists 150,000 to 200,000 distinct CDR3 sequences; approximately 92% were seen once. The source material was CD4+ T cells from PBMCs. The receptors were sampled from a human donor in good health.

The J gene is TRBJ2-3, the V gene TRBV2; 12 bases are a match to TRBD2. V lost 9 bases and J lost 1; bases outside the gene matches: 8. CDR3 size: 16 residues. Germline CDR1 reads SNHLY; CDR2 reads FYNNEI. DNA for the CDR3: TGTGCCAGTTATGGGACTAGCGGGCCCCGCACAGATACGCAGTATTTT. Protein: CASYGTSGPRTDTQYF.

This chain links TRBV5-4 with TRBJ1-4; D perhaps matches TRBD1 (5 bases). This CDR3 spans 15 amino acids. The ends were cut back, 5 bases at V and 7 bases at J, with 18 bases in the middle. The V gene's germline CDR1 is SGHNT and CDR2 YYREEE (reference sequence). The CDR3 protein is CASSPSGTEREKLFF. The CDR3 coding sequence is TGTGCCAGCAGTCCCTCCGGGACCGAGCGTGAAAAACTGTTTTTT.

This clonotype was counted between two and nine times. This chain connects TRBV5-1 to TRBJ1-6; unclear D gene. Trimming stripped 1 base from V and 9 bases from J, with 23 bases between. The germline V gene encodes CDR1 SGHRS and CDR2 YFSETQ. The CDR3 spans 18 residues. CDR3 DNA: TGCGCCAGCAGCTTGCGGCCAGCAGGTCGGTCGGAGTTTTCACCCCTCCACTTT. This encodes CASSLRPAGRSEFSPLHF.

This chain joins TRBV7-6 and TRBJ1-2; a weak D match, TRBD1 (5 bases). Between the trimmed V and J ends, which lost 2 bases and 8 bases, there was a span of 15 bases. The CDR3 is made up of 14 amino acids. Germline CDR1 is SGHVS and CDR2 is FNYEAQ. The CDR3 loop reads CASSLRGLTEGYTF. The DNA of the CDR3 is TGTGCCAGCAGCTTACGGGGCCTCACGGAAGGCTACACCTTC.

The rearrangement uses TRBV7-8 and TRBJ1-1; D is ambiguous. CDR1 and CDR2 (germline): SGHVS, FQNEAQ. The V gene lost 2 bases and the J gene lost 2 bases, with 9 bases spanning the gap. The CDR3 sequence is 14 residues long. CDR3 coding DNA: TGTGCCAGCAGCTTAACGGCGGGAAACACTGAAGCTTTCTTT. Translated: CASSLTAGNTEAFF.